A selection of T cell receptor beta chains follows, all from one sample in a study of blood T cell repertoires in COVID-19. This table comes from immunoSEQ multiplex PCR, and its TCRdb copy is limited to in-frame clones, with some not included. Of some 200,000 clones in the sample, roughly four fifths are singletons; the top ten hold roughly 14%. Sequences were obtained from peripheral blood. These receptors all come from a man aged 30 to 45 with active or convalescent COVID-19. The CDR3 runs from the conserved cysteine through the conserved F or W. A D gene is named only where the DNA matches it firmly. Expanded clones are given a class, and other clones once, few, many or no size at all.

DNA: TGCGCCAGCAGCTTGGACTTGCCAGGGGCGGTTGAAGCTTTCTTT; CDR3: CASSLDLPGAVEAFF; size: few; D: -; V: TRBV5-1; J: TRBJ1-1
DNA: TGTGCCTGGAGGCCGGGACTAGCGGCGGATACGCAGTATTTT; CDR3: CAWRPGLAADTQYF; size: -; D: TRBD2; V: TRBV30; J: TRBJ2-3
DNA: TGTGCCAGCAGTGCGTTACAGGACGGCAATGAGCAGTTCTTC; CDR3: CASSALQDGNEQFF; size: -; D: -; V: TRBV25-1; J: TRBJ2-1
DNA: TGTGCCACCAGCAGAGAGGGACAGGGGTGGTTCGCTCAGCCCCAGCATTTT; CDR3: CATSREGQGWFAQPQHF; size: -; D: TRBD1; V: TRBV15; J: TRBJ1-5
DNA: TGTGCCAGTCGGGGGGGAACGAACACCGGGGAGCTGTTTTTT; CDR3: CASRGGTNTGELFF; size: once; D: TRBD2; V: TRBV2; J: TRBJ2-2
DNA: TGTGCCAGCAGCGCCGACAGGAGCTCTGGAAACACCATATATTTT; CDR3: CASSADRSSGNTIYF; size: -; D: -; V: TRBV7-6; J: TRBJ1-3
DNA: TGTGCCTCACCCCCGGGGGGCTTGGGTGACTATGGCTACACCTTC; CDR3: CASPPGGLGDYGYTF; size: -; D: -; V: TRBV14; J: TRBJ1-2
DNA: TGTGCCAGCAGCGGTCCTCGACAGGGACAGGGGAGAACAGATACGCAGTATTTT; CDR3: CASSGPRQGQGRTDTQYF; size: -; D: TRBD1; V: TRBV11-3; J: TRBJ2-3
DNA: TGTGCCAGTAGTATCAATCCAGGGGACACTGAAGCTTTCTTT; CDR3: CASSINPGDTEAFF; size: few; D: -; V: TRBV19; J: TRBJ1-1
DNA: TGTGCCAGCAGTTTATCGGCAGGCCTCTACTATGGCTACACCTTC; CDR3: CASSLSAGLYYGYTF; size: -; D: -; V: TRBV27; J: TRBJ1-2
DNA: TGTGCCAGCAGTTTTGGACTAGCGGGAGGGCCGGGAGAGACCCAGTACTTC; CDR3: CASSFGLAGGPGETQYF; size: once; D: TRBD2; V: TRBV7-2; J: TRBJ2-5
DNA: TGTGCCAGCTCACGTGGTCGGGAGCGGGCCGTTACAGATACGCAGTATTTT; CDR3: CASSRGRERAVTDTQYF; size: few; D: -; V: TRBV18; J: TRBJ2-3
DNA: TGCGCCAGCAGCTCGAACAGTGGGGCCAACGTCCTGACTTTC; CDR3: CASSSNSGANVLTF; size: -; D: -; V: TRBV5-1; J: TRBJ2-6
DNA: TGTGCCAGCTCCGGACAGGACTCTGGGGCCAACGTCCTGACTTTC; CDR3: CASSGQDSGANVLTF; size: -; D: TRBD1; V: TRBV18; J: TRBJ2-6
DNA: TGTGCCAGCATTCTTCAGGGAAAAAATGGCTACACCTTC; CDR3: CASILQGKNGYTF; size: -; D: -; V: TRBV2; J: TRBJ1-2
DNA: TGTGCCATCAGTGAGGGGTCGGAGGGCTATGGCTACACCTTC; CDR3: CAISEGSEGYGYTF; size: -; D: -; V: TRBV10-3; J: TRBJ1-2
DNA: TGCGCCAGCAGCCCGGTTCTTGACAGGGGGGGCAATCAGCCCCAGCATTTT; CDR3: CASSPVLDRGGNQPQHF; size: -; D: TRBD1; V: TRBV4-1; J: TRBJ1-5
DNA: TGTGCCTGGAGACAGGGGTTCGATGAGCAGTTCTTC; CDR3: CAWRQGFDEQFF; size: -; D: TRBD1; V: TRBV30; J: TRBJ2-1
DNA: TGTGCCAGCAGCTTAGTGTTCGCTAGCGGGAGAAGAGGGTCTGATACGCAGTATTTT; CDR3: CASSLVFASGRRGSDTQYF; size: -; D: TRBD2; V: TRBV11-2; J: TRBJ2-3
DNA: TGTGCCAGCAGTGAAATAAGTAGCCTGTCGGACTACGAGCAGTACTTC; CDR3: CASSEISSLSDYEQYF; size: -; D: -; V: TRBV6-1; J: TRBJ2-7
DNA: TGTGCCAGCAGAACATCCCAGGCCACTCCCTACGAGCAGTACTTC; CDR3: CASRTSQATPYEQYF; size: -; D: -; V: TRBV6-5; J: TRBJ2-7
DNA: TGCAGCGTTGATGACGGGACAGCCCATAATGAGCAGTTCTTC; CDR3: CSVDDGTAHNEQFF; size: -; D: TRBD1; V: TRBV29-1; J: TRBJ2-1
DNA: TGTGCCGCCGCCCCGGGACTAGCCCCAGATACGCAGTATTTT; CDR3: CAAAPGLAPDTQYF; size: -; D: TRBD2; V: TRBV19; J: TRBJ2-3
DNA: TGTGCCAGTAACGAGGGGGCAAACACCGGGGAGCTGTTTTTT; CDR3: CASNEGANTGELFF; size: -; D: TRBD1; V: TRBV19; J: TRBJ2-2
DNA: TGCAGTGCTCGTGGGACAGCCTACGAGCAGTACTTC; CDR3: CSARGTAYEQYF; size: -; D: TRBD1; V: TRBV20-1; J: TRBJ2-7
DNA: TGTGCCAGTAGTAGAGGACAGGCCCGGGAAAAACTGTTTTTT; CDR3: CASSRGQAREKLFF; size: -; D: TRBD1; V: TRBV19; J: TRBJ1-4
DNA: TGCAGCGTTGTCAGACAGGGGCCCCGGGAGACCCAGTACTTC; CDR3: CSVVRQGPRETQYF; size: -; D: TRBD1; V: TRBV29-1; J: TRBJ2-5
DNA: TGTGCCAGCAGCCGTTACAGGGATCAGCCCCAGCATTTT; CDR3: CASSRYRDQPQHF; size: -; D: -; V: TRBV6-5; J: TRBJ1-5
DNA: TGTGCCAGCAGCCCCACCTCAAACCAGGGGACGGGCTACACCTTC; CDR3: CASSPTSNQGTGYTF; size: -; D: -; V: TRBV11-2; J: TRBJ1-2
DNA: TGTGCCAGCAGTTTGGGGAGCTACAATGAGCAGTTCTTC; CDR3: CASSLGSYNEQFF; size: few; D: -; V: TRBV27; J: TRBJ2-1
DNA: TGCGCCAGCACAAAAGGCGGCAGCACAGATACGCAGTATTTT; CDR3: CASTKGGSTDTQYF; size: -; D: -; V: TRBV23-1; J: TRBJ2-3
DNA: TGTGCCACCAGTGATGCTGCCTACGTAGCGGGGGCCGGCAATGAGCAGTTCTTC; CDR3: CATSDAAYVAGAGNEQFF; size: once; D: TRBD2; V: TRBV24-1; J: TRBJ2-1
DNA: TGTGCCACCAGTGAAGACAGGAACTATGGCTACACCTTC; CDR3: CATSEDRNYGYTF; size: -; D: -; V: TRBV24-1; J: TRBJ1-2
DNA: TGTGCCAGCAGTTACTGGAGGAGTACTGAAGCTTTCTTT; CDR3: CASSYWRSTEAFF; size: -; D: -; V: TRBV6-5; J: TRBJ1-1
DNA: TGTGCCAGCAGCCCGACAGGGGATAATTACAATGAGCAGTTCTTC; CDR3: CASSPTGDNYNEQFF; size: -; D: TRBD1; V: TRBV3-1/TRBV3-2; J: TRBJ2-1
DNA: TGTGCCAGCAGCTCATACACCGGGGAGCTGTTTTTT; CDR3: CASSSYTGELFF; size: few; D: -; V: TRBV14; J: TRBJ2-2
DNA: TGTGCCAGCAGCCGTAATCCCTCCAGGGACTACGAGCAGTACTTC; CDR3: CASSRNPSRDYEQYF; size: -; D: -; V: TRBV7-2; J: TRBJ2-7
DNA: TGCGCCAGCAGCTTACACTCTACTAGCGGGGGATACAATGAGCAGTTCTTC; CDR3: CASSLHSTSGGYNEQFF; size: -; D: TRBD2; V: TRBV5-1; J: TRBJ2-1
DNA: TGCAGCGTTGATGACCGACAGGGGGACTATGGCTACACCTTC; CDR3: CSVDDRQGDYGYTF; size: once; D: TRBD1; V: TRBV29-1; J: TRBJ1-2
DNA: TGTGCCAGCAGTGGGGACAGGGTTTGGGGGAATGAGCAGTTCTTC; CDR3: CASSGDRVWGNEQFF; size: -; D: TRBD1; V: TRBV2; J: TRBJ2-1
DNA: TGTGCCAGCAGCTTCGCGGTGCGGAATTCACCCCTCCACTTT; CDR3: CASSFAVRNSPLHF; size: -; D: -; V: TRBV7-6; J: TRBJ1-6